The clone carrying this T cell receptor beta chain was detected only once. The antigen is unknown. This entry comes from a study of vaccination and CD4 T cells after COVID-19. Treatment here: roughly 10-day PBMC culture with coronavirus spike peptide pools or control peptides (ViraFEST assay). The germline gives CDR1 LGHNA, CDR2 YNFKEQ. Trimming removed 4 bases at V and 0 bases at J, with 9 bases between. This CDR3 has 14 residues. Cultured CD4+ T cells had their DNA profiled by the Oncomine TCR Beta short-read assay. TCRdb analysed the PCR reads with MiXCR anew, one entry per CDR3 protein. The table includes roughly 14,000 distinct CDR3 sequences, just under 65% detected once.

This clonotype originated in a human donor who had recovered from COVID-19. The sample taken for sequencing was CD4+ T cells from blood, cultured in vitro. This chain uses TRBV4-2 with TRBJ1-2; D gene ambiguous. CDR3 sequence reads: CASSPTVANYGYTF. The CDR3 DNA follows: TGTGCCAGCAGCCCGACGGTGGCTAACTATGGCTACACCTTC.